The rows below give T cell receptor beta chains drawn from one sample of a study of T cell repertoires in cytomegalovirus infection. For these TCRs, the target antigens are not known. MiXCR, run by TCRdb on the reads, gives a single entry per CDR3 protein. Among some 320,000 distinct CDR3 sequences listed, just under 30% were seen once. Sequenced material: cultured PBMCs, taken from culture after CMV antigen stimulation. These receptors all stem from a human donor in good health (CMV status not recorded). Some clones in this sample may be carry-over from other donors' samples. CDR3s include the opening cysteine and the closing phenylalanine or tryptophan. Each record gives: D gene, clone size, J gene, V gene, CDR3 protein, CDR3 DNA. A D gene is named only where the DNA matches it firmly. Size is omitted from some rows. Given values are once, few, many or a class for expanded clones.

d_call: TRBD2; clone_size: many; j_call: TRBJ2-3; v_call: TRBV7-2; cdr3_aa: CASSLVLAARDTQYF; cdr3_nt: TGTGCCAGCAGCTTAGTTCTAGCGGCACGAGATACGCAGTATTTT
d_call: TRBD2; clone_size: few; j_call: TRBJ2-7; v_call: TRBV6-5; cdr3_aa: CASSYGGEPYEQYF; cdr3_nt: TGTGCCAGCAGTTACGGGGGGGAGCCCTACGAGCAGTACTTC
d_call: .; clone_size: many; j_call: TRBJ2-7; v_call: TRBV7-2; cdr3_aa: CASSLAVDPYEQYF; cdr3_nt: TGTGCCAGCAGCTTAGCAGTCGACCCCTACGAGCAGTACTTC
d_call: .; clone_size: once; j_call: TRBJ1-2; v_call: TRBV10-3; cdr3_aa: CAVREGGYGYTF; cdr3_nt: TGTGCGGTCAGGGAAGGAGGCTATGGCTACACCTTC
d_call: TRBD1; clone_size: few; j_call: TRBJ1-1; v_call: TRBV27; cdr3_aa: CASSYPGQGVGTEAFF; cdr3_nt: TGTGCCAGCTCATACCCGGGACAGGGGGTTGGCACTGAAGCTTTCTTT
d_call: .; clone_size: .; j_call: TRBJ1-1; v_call: TRBV19; cdr3_aa: CASTLTQAMNTEAFF; cdr3_nt: TGTGCCAGTACCCTAACCCAGGCTATGAACACTGAAGCTTTCTTT
d_call: .; clone_size: .; j_call: TRBJ1-1; v_call: TRBV12-3/TRBV12-4; cdr3_aa: CASSLTHRVDAEAFF; cdr3_nt: TGTGCCAGCAGTTTAACCCACAGGGTGGACGCTGAAGCTTTCTTT
d_call: .; clone_size: many; j_call: TRBJ2-7; v_call: TRBV27; cdr3_aa: CASSMTGPNYEQYF; cdr3_nt: TGTGCCAGCAGTATGACTGGGCCCAACTACGAGCAGTACTTC
d_call: TRBD2; clone_size: .; j_call: TRBJ2-1; v_call: TRBV20-1; cdr3_aa: CSAGNGTSGKYNEQFF; cdr3_nt: TGCAGTGCGGGTAACGGTACTAGCGGGAAATACAATGAGCAGTTCTTC
d_call: .; clone_size: .; j_call: TRBJ2-3; v_call: TRBV5-4; cdr3_aa: CASSSRLRGADTQYF; cdr3_nt: TGTGCCAGCAGCTCCCGACTGCGGGGTGCAGATACGCAGTATTTT
d_call: TRBD1; clone_size: .; j_call: TRBJ1-1; v_call: TRBV27; cdr3_aa: CASSLNRGGHTEAFF; cdr3_nt: TGTGCCAGCAGTTTAAACAGGGGAGGGCACACTGAAGCTTTCTTT
d_call: .; clone_size: few; j_call: TRBJ1-2; v_call: TRBV7-8; cdr3_aa: CASSLIGGSYGYTF; cdr3_nt: TGTGCCAGCAGCTTAATCGGCGGGAGCTATGGCTACACCTTC
d_call: TRBD2; clone_size: few; j_call: TRBJ2-3; v_call: TRBV12-5; cdr3_aa: CASGPGTSGIRTDTQYF; cdr3_nt: TGTGCTAGTGGTCCAGGGACTAGCGGGATACGCACAGATACGCAGTATTTT
d_call: .; clone_size: once; j_call: TRBJ2-7; v_call: TRBV7-9; cdr3_aa: CASSLGVGTIYEQYF; cdr3_nt: TGTGCCAGCAGCTTAGGCGTCGGAACTATCTACGAGCAGTACTTC
d_call: .; clone_size: .; j_call: TRBJ1-2; v_call: TRBV4-2; cdr3_aa: CASSQDQQTNYGYTF; cdr3_nt: TGTGCCAGCAGCCAAGACCAACAGACTAACTATGGCTACACCTTC
d_call: .; clone_size: .; j_call: TRBJ1-5; v_call: TRBV12-3/TRBV12-4; cdr3_aa: CASSEASSNQPQHF; cdr3_nt: TGTGCCAGCAGTGAGGCCTCTAGCAATCAGCCCCAGCATTTT
d_call: .; clone_size: .; j_call: TRBJ1-2; v_call: TRBV12-3/TRBV12-4; cdr3_aa: CASSQTVYGYTF; cdr3_nt: TGTGCCAGCAGCCAGACAGTTTATGGCTACACCTTC
d_call: .; clone_size: many; j_call: TRBJ1-6; v_call: TRBV6-1; cdr3_aa: CASSDRGSYNSPLHF; cdr3_nt: TGTGCCAGCAGTGACCGGGGATCCTATAATTCACCCCTCCACTTT
d_call: .; clone_size: .; j_call: TRBJ1-1; v_call: TRBV6-5; cdr3_aa: CASSYGSREAFF; cdr3_nt: TGTGCCAGCAGTTACGGGTCCCGTGAAGCTTTCTTT
d_call: TRBD1; clone_size: .; j_call: TRBJ1-1; v_call: TRBV7-9; cdr3_aa: CASSGPGQGMNTEAFF; cdr3_nt: TGTGCCAGCAGCGGACCCGGACAGGGTATGAACACTGAAGCTTTCTTT
d_call: .; clone_size: .; j_call: TRBJ2-3; v_call: TRBV19; cdr3_aa: CASSMLGEAADTQYF; cdr3_nt: TGTGCCAGTAGTATGCTGGGCGAGGCGGCAGATACGCAGTATTTT
d_call: .; clone_size: .; j_call: TRBJ1-1; v_call: TRBV6-1; cdr3_aa: CASSVAVFNTEAFF; cdr3_nt: TGTGCCAGCAGTGTTGCAGTTTTTAACACTGAAGCTTTCTTT
d_call: .; clone_size: .; j_call: TRBJ2-1; v_call: TRBV7-6; cdr3_aa: CASSPPGRWNEQFF; cdr3_nt: TGTGCCAGCAGCCCCCCCGGGCGATGGAATGAGCAGTTCTTC
d_call: TRBD2; clone_size: few; j_call: TRBJ2-5; v_call: TRBV12-3/TRBV12-4; cdr3_aa: CASSPGLAGGPGETQYF; cdr3_nt: TGTGCCAGCAGCCCCGGTCTAGCGGGAGGGCCGGGAGAGACCCAGTACTTC
d_call: .; clone_size: few; j_call: TRBJ2-2; v_call: TRBV18; cdr3_aa: CASSPDSENTGELFF; cdr3_nt: TGTGCCAGCTCACCAGATTCAGAGAACACCGGGGAGCTGTTTTTT
d_call: TRBD1; clone_size: .; j_call: TRBJ1-1; v_call: TRBV6-6; cdr3_aa: CASRQTGPTEAFF; cdr3_nt: TGTGCCAGCAGACAGACAGGGCCCACTGAAGCTTTCTTT
d_call: TRBD2; clone_size: few; j_call: TRBJ2-3; v_call: TRBV5-5; cdr3_aa: CASSPIGTGGADTQYF; cdr3_nt: TGTGCCAGCAGCCCCATTGGGACCGGGGGGGCCGATACGCAGTATTTT
d_call: .; clone_size: few; j_call: TRBJ2-1; v_call: TRBV7-9; cdr3_aa: CASRNRDSYNEQFF; cdr3_nt: TGTGCCAGCAGAAACCGGGACTCCTACAATGAGCAGTTCTTC
d_call: TRBD2; clone_size: once; j_call: TRBJ2-3; v_call: TRBV20-1; cdr3_aa: CSAISGITDTQYF; cdr3_nt: TGCAGTGCCATTAGCGGGATCACAGATACGCAGTATTTT
d_call: .; clone_size: .; j_call: TRBJ1-1; v_call: TRBV7-6; cdr3_aa: CASSFGPIDAEAFF; cdr3_nt: TGTGCCAGCAGCTTCGGACCAATCGACGCTGAAGCTTTCTTT
d_call: .; clone_size: .; j_call: TRBJ1-1; v_call: TRBV27; cdr3_aa: CASSLYGGRNTEAFF; cdr3_nt: TGTGCCAGCAGTTTATATGGGGGGAGGAACACTGAAGCTTTCTTT
d_call: .; clone_size: .; j_call: TRBJ1-4; v_call: TRBV11-2; cdr3_aa: CASSRQGLTNEKLFF; cdr3_nt: TGTGCCAGCAGCCGCCAGGGGCTTACTAATGAAAAACTGTTTTTT
d_call: TRBD2; clone_size: few; j_call: TRBJ2-1; v_call: TRBV6-1; cdr3_aa: CASSKAGTSGYNEQFF; cdr3_nt: TGTGCCAGCAGTAAAGCCGGGACTAGCGGCTACAATGAGCAGTTCTTC
d_call: .; clone_size: .; j_call: TRBJ1-1; v_call: TRBV11-3; cdr3_aa: CASSLDGGANTEAFF; cdr3_nt: TGTGCCAGCAGCTTAGATGGTGGGGCGAACACTGAAGCTTTCTTT